This T cell receptor beta chain was obtained from a study of spatial heterogeneity in lung cancer. About the research overall: For the average unique TCR and UMI combination, more than eight occurrences appeared in raw reads. Findings and limits, study-wide: Mutation tallies in tumors tracked expanded intratumoral alpha and beta TCR counts. Expanded TCRs that were ubiquitous or regional had counts tracking ubiquitous and regional nonsynonymous mutations, respectively.

As concerns this clonotype: Its target is unknown. The library was prepared for alpha chains; this beta chain is a stray read, so its frequency means little.

V was cut by 1 base and J by 4 bases, with 7 bases left in between. CDR3 length equals 13 residues. The germline V gene encodes CDR1 SGHTA and CDR2 FQGNSA. One entry per CDR3 protein results from TCRdb running MiXCR on the 5' RACE reads. Here the sample spans fewer than 11,000 distinct CDR3 sequences, 12% being singletons. The time point: sample taken at primary tumor resection. From tumor, nontumor lung or frozen PBMC, whole RNA was taken unsorted for sequencing. This chain uses TRBV7-2 with TRBJ1-2, with D unclear. Sample: lung tumor tissue, taken at surgery. The source of this sequence is a male donor with early-stage non-small cell lung cancer. For the CDR3, the DNA is TGTGCCAGCAGCTTAGGGACGTCCTATGGCTACACCTTC. This translates into CASSLGTSYGYTF.